The sample holds a few counts of the clone carrying this TCR beta chain. Unique molecular identifiers were built into the TCRbeta library. TCRdb recomputed calls from the PCR reads with MiXCR, one row per CDR3 protein. Among some 490,000 distinct CDR3 sequences listed, around 13% were seen once. The CDR3 runs to 14 residues. Trimming removed 0 bases at V and 5 bases at J, with 8 bases between. The data were obtained in a study of T-cell reconstitution after alpha-beta-depleted transplantation in children. The chain combines TRBV12-3 or TRBV12-4 with TRBJ2-1, with D perhaps TRBD2 (6 bases). This specimen was PBMCs from the stem cell graft donor, taken from the stem cell graft. The TCR sequence derives from a human donor who donated a stem cell graft to a child with combined immunodeficiency. The CDR3 bases are TGTGCCAGCAGTTTAGCGGAGGGCCACAATGAGCAGTTCTTC. Encoded protein: CASSLAEGHNEQFF.